This is a list of T cell receptor beta chains from one sample in a study. Using its own MiXCR run on the 5' RACE reads, TCRdb lists one record per CDR3 protein. The sample holds some 64,000 distinct CDR3 sequences, 22% seen once. The specimen was memory CD4+ T cells sorted from a lymph node. Receptors were obtained from a female donor with breast cancer. Each CDR3 is given with its conserved first and last residue. The D gene is left open where the match is weak. Size values are once, few and many counts, or a class for expanded clones, and some rows have none.

>TRBD1|.|TRBJ1-6|TRBV7-2
CASNRGGDRGVAPLHF
TGTGCCAGCAATAGAGGAGGGGACAGGGGGGTAGCACCCCTCCACTTT
>.|.|TRBJ2-3|TRBV5-1
CASSLATNTDTQYF
TGCGCCAGCAGCTTGGCTACCAACACAGATACGCAGTATTTT
>.|.|TRBJ1-2|TRBV6-5
CASSFTRGAGYGYTF
TGTGCCAGCAGTTTCACTCGGGGGGCGGGATATGGCTACACCTTC
>.|medium-sized|TRBJ1-5|TRBV6-5
CASRSQGNGNQPQHF
TGTGCCAGCAGATCCCAGGGCAATGGCAATCAGCCCCAGCATTTT
>TRBD2|few|TRBJ2-1|TRBV5-1
CASSPGYLLAGKNEQFF
TGCGCCAGCAGCCCGGGCTACTTACTAGCGGGAAAGAATGAGCAGTTCTTC
>.|many|TRBJ2-2|TRBV7-3
CASSLRGSGTGELFF
TGTGCCAGCAGCTTACGGGGTAGTGGGACCGGGGAGCTGTTTTTT
>.|.|TRBJ2-3|TRBV6-5
CASSFRRGTDTQYF
TGTGCCAGCAGTTTTCGCAGGGGCACAGATACGCAGTATTTT
>.|.|TRBJ2-5|TRBV11-3
CASSLRTGREETQYF
TGTGCCAGCAGCCTCCGGACAGGGAGGGAAGAGACCCAGTACTTC
>.|.|TRBJ1-4|TRBV5-1
CASRKDNEKLFF
TGCGCCAGCAGAAAGGACAATGAAAAACTGTTTTTT
>.|few|TRBJ1-2|TRBV6-2/TRBV6-3
CASSRTGTNGYTF
TGTGCCAGCAGTCGAACCGGGACGAATGGCTACACCTTC
>TRBD2|.|TRBJ2-3|TRBV6-1
CASGSGSVPDTQYF
TGTGCCAGCGGTAGCGGGAGTGTCCCCGATACGCAGTATTTT
>.|.|TRBJ1-1|TRBV12-3/TRBV12-4
CASSPPPGRSMGATEAFF
TGTGCCAGCAGCCCCCCTCCGGGCAGATCGATGGGGGCCACTGAAGCTTTCTTT
>TRBD1|.|TRBJ2-5|TRBV6-1
CASSADRGGEGTQYF
TGTGCCAGCAGTGCCGACAGGGGAGGCGAGGGGACCCAGTACTTC
>.|few|TRBJ2-1|TRBV18
CASSPRRSAIEQFF
TGTGCCAGCTCACCACGGCGGAGCGCGATCGAGCAGTTCTTC
>TRBD1|.|TRBJ2-1|TRBV6-6
CASRYTGGNYNEQFF
TGTGCCAGCAGGTATACAGGGGGAAACTACAATGAGCAGTTCTTC
>TRBD2|.|TRBJ2-7|TRBV20-1
CSASGTSGDLGSYEQYF
TGCAGTGCTAGTGGGACTAGCGGGGACCTAGGGTCCTACGAGCAGTACTTC
>.|few|TRBJ2-1|TRBV20-1
CSAVRSEQFF
TGCAGTGCCGTCCGGTCTGAGCAGTTCTTC
>.|.|TRBJ2-3|TRBV7-9
CASLPYPTDTQYF
TGTGCCAGCCTCCCATACCCCACAGATACGCAGTATTTT
>TRBD1|few|TRBJ2-3|TRBV5-1
CASSLMVGQGATDTQYF
TGCGCCAGCAGCCTGATGGTGGGACAGGGGGCAACAGATACGCAGTATTTT
>.|.|TRBJ2-1|TRBV10-3
CAIKGGASYNEQFF
TGTGCCATCAAGGGCGGGGCGTCCTACAATGAGCAGTTCTTC
>.|.|TRBJ2-5|TRBV10-2
CASTMPGRRETQYF
TGCGCCAGCACCATGCCCGGAAGGCGAGAGACCCAGTACTTC
>.|.|TRBJ2-2|TRBV5-1
CASSPRRDTLQDTGELFF
TGCGCCAGCAGCCCCCGGCGGGACACCCTGCAGGACACCGGGGAGCTGTTTTTT
>.|few|TRBJ2-7|TRBV7-9
CASSTRPGEQYF
TGTGCCAGCAGCACCCGTCCCGGCGAGCAGTACTTC
>.|.|TRBJ2-3|TRBV2
CASSGRTDTQYF
TGTGCCAGCAGTGGAAGGACAGATACGCAGTATTTT
>.|.|TRBJ2-1|TRBV5-1
CASSLGRPARDEQFF
TGCGCCAGCAGCTTGGGGCGTCCCGCTCGGGATGAGCAGTTCTTC
>TRBD2|.|TRBJ2-1|TRBV7-8
CASSLVSGTRGVDEQFF
TGTGCCAGCAGCTTAGTTTCCGGGACTAGGGGTGTTGATGAGCAGTTCTTC
>.|few|TRBJ1-2|TRBV5-6
CASSTRTYGYTF
TGTGCCAGCAGCACCCGAACCTATGGCTACACCTTC
>.|few|TRBJ2-7|TRBV7-8
CASSLGASASYEQYF
TGTGCCAGCAGCTTAGGGGCTAGCGCCTCCTACGAGCAGTACTTC
>TRBD1|.|TRBJ2-4|TRBV28
CASGPPLRQGADIQYF
TGTGCCAGCGGTCCCCCCTTAAGACAGGGGGCGGACATTCAGTACTTC
>.|.|TRBJ2-2|TRBV7-2
CASSSNLRTSTEELFF
TGTGCCAGCAGCTCGAACCTGAGGACGAGCACCGAGGAGCTGTTTTTT
>.|many|TRBJ2-2|TRBV20-1
CSALYRVSTGELFF
TGCAGTGCCCTTTACAGGGTTAGCACCGGGGAGCTGTTTTTT
>.|.|TRBJ2-3|TRBV25-1
CASEKSGATDTQYF
TGTGCCAGCGAAAAGTCCGGGGCCACAGATACGCAGTATTTT
>TRBD1|.|TRBJ2-7|TRBV5-1
CASSLTGGTYEQYF
TGCGCCAGCAGCTTGACAGGGGGAACCTACGAGCAGTACTTC
>.|few|TRBJ1-1|TRBV9
CASSVAQGNTEAFF
TGTGCCAGCAGCGTAGCTCAGGGGAACACTGAAGCTTTCTTT
>.|once|TRBJ2-2|TRBV6-1
CASSEARRAPHTGELVF
TGTGCCAGCAGTGAAGCACGTCGGGCCCCCCACACCGGGGAGCTGGTTTTT
>.|few|TRBJ2-7|TRBV28
CASLTGTGSYEQYF
TGTGCCAGTCTGACCGGGACGGGATCGTACGAGCAGTACTTC
>.|few|TRBJ1-2|TRBV4-1
CASSPRPNYGYTF
TGCGCCAGCAGTCCCAGGCCTAACTATGGCTACACCTTC
>.|.|TRBJ1-2|TRBV7-2
CASSSSGAGWAYGYTF
TGTGCCAGCAGCTCCTCCGGAGCTGGGTGGGCTTATGGCTACACCTTC
>.|.|TRBJ1-3|TRBV10-3
CAISESNGFTIYF
TGTGCCATCAGTGAGTCGAACGGGTTCACCATATATTTT
>.|few|TRBJ2-3|TRBV5-1
CASSSTTPSTDTQYF
TGCGCCAGCAGCTCCACCACTCCTAGCACAGATACGCAGTATTTT
>TRBD2|few|TRBJ2-7|TRBV5-1
CASSLRASGSPEYF
TGCGCCAGCAGCTTACGGGCTAGCGGGAGTCCCGAGTACTTC
>.|many|TRBJ1-2|TRBV29-1
CSVAFGQGYGYTF
TGCAGCGTTGCTTTTGGCCAGGGGTATGGCTACACCTTC